This T cell receptor (beta chain) was recovered during a study of control samples from healthy donors and cancer patients. Sequencing was performed with immunoSEQ multiplex PCR; in TCRdb, only in-frame clones are kept and a portion is missing. The repertoire consists of 150,000 or so clones, with over 75% occurring once and the leading ten covering under 3%. The CDR3 loop spans 14 amino acids. V shed 3 bases, J shed 2 bases, and the junction held 1 base outside the gene matches. CDR1 is SGDLS and CDR2 is YYNGEE in the germline V gene. This chain uses TRBV9 with TRBJ1-3; 8 nucleotides line up with TRBD1. The receptor's source is a man aged 40-49 years in good health. The specimen sequenced was blood. The CDR3 DNA reads TGTGCCAGCAGCGCGGACAGGGCTGGAAACACCATATATTTT. It yields the protein CASSADRAGNTIYF.